The 31 T cell receptor beta chains reported below all come from one sample, sequenced in a study of blood T cell repertoires in COVID-19. Clones were sequenced by immunoSEQ multiplex PCR, and TCRdb holds only the in-frame ones, with some missing. The sample shows tens of thousands of clones, 70% to 90% of them seen only once. Sequencing was performed on peripheral blood. The origin of the receptors is a human donor in a cohort sampled during active COVID-19.

The rearrangement links TRBV5-1 to TRBJ1-1, with TRBD1 identical over 8 bases. The CDR3 sequence is 17 residues long. Per germline, CDR1 SGHRS and CDR2 YFSETQ. Losses at the gene ends were 3 bases for V and 2 bases for J; bases not matched to a gene: 12. DNA for the CDR3: TGCGCCAGCAGCTGGGGGGGGTCGGACAGGGCCAACACTGAAGCTTTCTTT. Encoded protein: CASSWGGSDRANTEAFF.

This chain uses TRBV6-5 with TRBJ2-1; 14 bases match TRBD2. Germline V CDR1 and CDR2: MNHEY, SVGAGI. V was pared by 5 bases and J by 10 bases, with 7 bases of the junction left unmatched. The CDR3 totals 15 residues. CDR3 in DNA: TGTGCCAGCAGTCCCGGGACTAGCGGGGGTGGGGAGCAGTTCTTC. Its translation: CASSPGTSGGGEQFF.

The V call is TRBV30, the J call TRBJ2-5; D may be TRBD2 (6 bases). Between the trimmed V and J ends, which lost 3 bases and 3 bases, there was a span of 23 bases. This CDR3 is built from 17 residues. CDR1 is GTSNPN and CDR2 is SVGIG in the germline V gene (reference sequence). CDR3 nucleotides: TGTGCCTGGAGCCCTACGGGGCTAGCGTGGGCTAAAGAGACCCAGTACTTC. Translating it yields CAWSPTGLAWAKETQYF.

This clone was observed a handful of times. This chain connects TRBV7-9 to TRBJ2-6; D call uncertain. Deletions cut 5 bases from V and 2 bases from J, with 13 bases between. The germline V gene has CDR1 SEHNR and CDR2 FQNEAQ (reference sequence). The CDR3 has 16 amino acids. CDR3 residues: CASSPDGLAGANVLTF. Written as DNA, the CDR3 is TGTGCCAGCAGCCCCGATGGTTTAGCTGGGGCCAACGTCCTGACTTTC.

The chain combines TRBV6-2 or TRBV6-3 with TRBJ2-3, with TRBD2 matching over 13 bases. V gave up 4 bases and J gave up 6 bases; unmatched junction bases: 10. The CDR3 length is 17 residues. In germline, CDR1 is MNHEY, CDR2 SVGEGT. DNA of the CDR3: TGTGCCAGCAGTTCCCGCGGGACTAGCGGGGACCGGGATACGCAGTATTTT. Translation gives CASSSRGTSGDRDTQYF.

The chain carries TRBV5-1 and TRBJ2-5; the match to TRBD2 covers 7 bases. The CDR3 spans 15 residues. V trimming: 3 bases; J trimming: 1 base; junction bases outside the gene matches: 6. In germline, CDR1 is SGHRS, CDR2 YFSETQ. The CDR3: CASSSSSSGQETQYF. Here the CDR3 DNA reads TGCGCCAGCAGCTCCTCCTCTAGCGGCCAAGAGACCCAGTACTTC.

V is TRBV15 and J is TRBJ1-4, with 8 bases identical to TRBD1. The V segment lost 4 bases and the J segment 8 bases; nucleotides outside the gene matches: 3. Germline V CDR1 and CDR2: LNHNV, YYDKDF (reference sequence). This CDR3 has 13 residues. CDR3 sequence: CATSKDRGEKLFF. The CDR3, as DNA: TGTGCCACCAGCAAAGACAGGGGCGAAAAACTGTTTTTT.

The rearrangement uses TRBV4-2 and TRBJ2-7, with 12 nucleotides matching TRBD2. V was pared by 0 bases and J by 6 bases, with 9 bases of the junction left unmatched. Looked up from germline, CDR1 is LGHNA and CDR2 is YNFKEQ. The CDR3 extends over 17 amino acids. CDR3 nucleotide sequence: TGTGCCAGCAGCCAAGATTTACTAGCGGGGGGCCGTGTCGAGCAGTACTTC. It specifies CASSQDLLAGGRVEQYF.

The chain joins TRBV2 to TRBJ1-1, with D perhaps matching TRBD1 (6 bases). Germline lookup yields CDR1 SNHLY and CDR2 FYNNEI. The length of the CDR3 is 16 residues. Trimming cost V 5 bases and J 2 bases, with 18 bases left between them. CDR3 bases: TGTGCCAGCAGTCCCCAGGGGCAGCTTATAAACACTGAAGCTTTCTTT. This translates into CASSPQGQLINTEAFF.

This clone was seen only once. The V call is TRBV19, the J call TRBJ1-2, with 7 bases that match TRBD1. Looked up from germline, CDR1 is LNHDA and CDR2 is SQIVND (reference sequence). Trimming cost V 3 bases and J 2 bases; bases outside gene matches: 3. This CDR3 has 14 amino acids. Written as DNA, the CDR3 is TGTGCCAGTAGTATCGACAGGGTAAACTATGGCTACACCTTC. It codes for CASSIDRVNYGYTF.

This clone was observed a handful of times. This sequence joins TRBV7-6 and TRBJ2-3; no reliable D call. Germline V lookup: CDR1 SGHVS, CDR2 FNYEAQ. This CDR3 has 15 amino acids. The V end was cut by 2 bases, the J end by 1 base, with 10 bases between. DNA for the CDR3: TGTGCCAGCAGCTTAACCCCCCAGGGCACAGATACGCAGTATTTT. Translated: CASSLTPQGTDTQYF.

This clone was counted a few times. The chain combines TRBV5-1 with TRBJ2-1; D possibly corresponds to TRBD1 (5 bases). Between the trimmed V and J ends, which lost 2 bases and 9 bases, there was a span of 15 bases. Per the germline V gene, CDR1 is SGHRS and CDR2 is YFSETQ. The CDR3 spans 14 residues. In DNA, the CDR3 is TGCGCCAGCAGCTTTGAGGACATAGGTCGTGAGCAGTTCTTC. Translation gives CASSFEDIGREQFF.

The chain joins TRBV7-2 to TRBJ1-5, with no clear D. Germline CDR1 and CDR2: SGHTA and FQGNSA. V was pared by 1 base and J by 6 bases, with 7 bases between. The CDR3 covers 13 residues. The DNA for the CDR3 is TGTGCCAGCAGCTTAGGTGGGAGTCAGCCCCAGCATTTT. This translates into CASSLGGSQPQHF. Full variable domain (rest looked up from reference TRBV7-2 and TRBJ1-5): GAGVSQSPSNKVTEKGKDVELRCDPISGHTALYWYRQSLGQGLEFLIYFQGNSAPDKSGLPSDRFSAERTGGSVSTLTIQRTQQEDSAVYLCASSLGGSQPQHFGDGTRLSIL.

The chain joins TRBV3-1 (or the pseudogene TRBV3-2) to TRBJ1-5, with a tentative D call TRBD1 (6 bases). Germline V gene lookup returns CDR1 LGHDT and CDR2 YNNKEL (reference sequence). This CDR3 has 17 amino acids. Trimming removed 5 bases at V and 0 bases at J, with 17 bases between. The CDR3, as DNA: TGTGCCAGCAGCGGCCAGGGGAGTGTGGGTAGCAATCAGCCCCAGCATTTT. Amino acids: CASSGQGSVGSNQPQHF.

V and J are TRBV19 and TRBJ1-1; 8 bases are a match to TRBD1. CDR3 length: 15 residues. J was trimmed by 5 bases and V by 3 bases; bases with no gene match: 8. Germline V CDR1 and CDR2: LNHDA, SQIVND (reference sequence). For the CDR3, the DNA is TGTGCCAGTAGTATGGCGCAGGGGGCTAGAACTGAAGCTTTCTTT. It codes for CASSMAQGARTEAFF.

The rearrangement joins TRBV2 to TRBJ1-5; tentatively, D is TRBD1 (5 bases). This CDR3 has 16 residues. The V and J ends lost 3 bases and 0 bases respectively, with 12 bases between them. The germline CDR1 and CDR2 sequences are SNHLY and FYNNEI. The CDR3 region has the DNA TGTGCCAGCAGTGACGTGGGGACTTATAGCAATCAGCCCCAGCATTTT. This sequence encodes CASSDVGTYSNQPQHF.

V usage is TRBV7-2 and J usage is TRBJ2-7, with TRBD2 matching 9 bases. CDR3 size: 14 residues. J lost 4 bases, V lost 5 bases, and 6 bases had no gene match. In germline, CDR1 is SGHTA, CDR2 FQGNSA. The DNA of the CDR3 is TGTGCCAGCAGCACCCAAGCGGGAGGTTACGAGCAGTACTTC. The encoded protein is CASSTQAGGYEQYF.

The table lists this clone with a count of one. Germline is not matched at one junction end, which may reflect a read error. V and J are TRBV5-6 and TRBJ1-2; no clear D. Per germline, CDR1 SGHDT and CDR2 YYEEEE. This CDR3 region has 13 residues. The CDR3 protein is CASSLSSYGISAF. The CDR3 DNA follows: TGTGCCAGCAGCTTAAGCTCTTACGGGATCTCTGCCTTC. Filled out from reference TRBV5-6 and TRBJ1-2, the complete variable domain reads DAGVTQSPTHLIKTRGQQVTLRCSPKSGHDTVSWYQQALGQGPQFIFQYYEEEERQRGNFPDRFSGHQFPNYSSELNVNALLLGDSALYLCASSLSSYGISAFGSGTRLTVV.

This sequence joins TRBV6-5 and TRBJ2-1, with TRBD1 as a possible D gene (6 bases). CDR1 is MNHEY, CDR2 SVGAGI, per germline. This CDR3 comprises 15 residues. Trimming removed 5 bases at V and 6 bases at J, with 17 bases between. The DNA of the CDR3 is TGTGCCAGCAGTCCGACGACAACAGGGACCAATGAGCAGTTCTTC. This codes for CASSPTTTGTNEQFF.

This clone was seen once. The rearrangement uses TRBV5-4 and TRBJ1-4, with D possibly being TRBD1 (5 bases). Germline values: CDR1 SGHNT, CDR2 YYREEE (reference sequence). The CDR3 is made up of 14 amino acids. V gave up 0 bases and J gave up 5 bases, with 8 bases separating them. CDR3 nucleotides: TGTGCCAGCAGCTTGGGTGCAGGGAATGAAAAACTGTTTTTT. This encodes CASSLGAGNEKLFF. The variable domain in full, with the rest retrieved from reference TRBV5-4 and TRBJ1-4, is ETGVTQSPTHLIKTRGQQVTLRCSSQSGHNTVSWYQQALGQGPQFIFQYYREEENGRGNFPPRFSGLQFPNYSSELNVNALELDDSALYLCASSLGAGNEKLFFGSGTQLSVL.

The chain recombines TRBV29-1 with TRBJ1-1, with TRBD1 matching over 7 bases. The CDR3 sequence is 12 residues long. Trimming cost V 7 bases and J 1 base; bases outside gene matches: 3. The germline V gene has CDR1 SQVTM and CDR2 ANQGSEA. CDR3 protein: CSAGQTNTEAFF. The CDR3, as DNA: TGCAGCGCGGGACAGACGAACACTGAAGCTTTCTTT.

This clone was recorded once. The CDR3 protein is CASSPQSPGGVGQYF. The CDR3 DNA is TGTGCCAGCTCACCCCAATCGCCGGGGGGCGTAGGGCAGTACTTC. The chain recombines TRBV18 with TRBJ2-7; tentatively, D is TRBD2 (7 bases). V was trimmed by 3 bases and J by 9 bases, leaving 21 bases between them. The germline CDR1 and CDR2 sequences are KGHSH and LQKENI. This CDR3 is 15 amino acids long.

This clone was observed once. The J gene is TRBJ1-4, the V gene TRBV2, with TRBD1 matching 7 bases. The CDR3 length is 16 residues. V was pared by 8 bases and J by 0 bases, with 9 bases of the junction left unmatched. Germline V CDR1 and CDR2: SNHLY, FYNNEI. The CDR3 loop reads CASVKRQGPTNEKLFF. The DNA for the CDR3 is TGTGCCAGCGTCAAACGACAGGGCCCAACTAATGAAAAACTGTTTTTT.

The rearrangement links TRBV5-6 to TRBJ2-1; 9 bases line up with TRBD1. The CDR3 spans 16 residues. CDR1 is SGHDT, CDR2 YYEEEE, per germline. V gave up 0 bases and J gave up 9 bases; unmatched junction bases: 10. CDR3 residues: CASSLEGQGSWGEQFF. For the CDR3, the DNA is TGTGCCAGCAGCTTGGAGGGACAGGGCTCCTGGGGTGAGCAGTTCTTC.

This sequence joins TRBV5-4 and TRBJ1-1; 8 bases agree with TRBD1. Germline CDR1 and CDR2: SGHNT and YYREEE (reference sequence). V was clipped by 4 bases and J by 4 bases; unmatched bases: 9. CDR3 length: 15 residues. The CDR3 loop reads CASSGGDRRATEAFF. CDR3 DNA: TGTGCCAGCAGCGGGGGGGACAGGAGAGCCACTGAAGCTTTCTTT.

Here the CDR3 reads CASSQSHGQPQHF. The CDR3 bases are TGTGCCAGCAGCCAATCCCACGGTCAGCCCCAGCATTTT. V and J are TRBV14 and TRBJ1-5; D not resolved. The CDR3 covers 13 residues. V lost 2 bases to trimming and J lost 6 bases, with 8 bases between them. Per germline, CDR1 SGHDN and CDR2 FVKESK.

This chain uses TRBV3-1 (or the pseudogene TRBV3-2) with TRBJ2-1; 9 bases match TRBD2. The CDR3 sequence is 17 residues long. J was trimmed by 4 bases and V by 1 base; bases with no gene match: 8. CDR1 and CDR2 (germline): LGHDT, YNNKEL (reference sequence). CDR3 nucleotide sequence: TGTGCCAGCAGCCAAGCTGGCCTAGCGGGACTGTACAATGAGCAGTTCTTC. Protein sequence: CASSQAGLAGLYNEQFF.

The chain recombines TRBV4-1 with TRBJ1-5; D is uncertain. Germline V lookup: CDR1 MGHRA, CDR2 YSYEKL. The V end was cut by 4 bases, the J end by 3 bases, with 7 bases between. This CDR3 spans 13 amino acids. The CDR3 nucleotides are TGCGCCAGCAGCCGGGAGAACAATCAGCCCCAGCATTTT. This encodes CASSRENNQPQHF.

The chain uses TRBV10-3 and TRBJ2-7; D perhaps matches TRBD2 (6 bases). The germline V gene has CDR1 ENHRY and CDR2 SYGVKD. The CDR3 totals 14 residues. The ends were cut back, 8 bases at V and 4 bases at J, with 18 bases in the middle. CDR3 loop: CAIRPGTSLYEQYF. DNA for the CDR3: TGTGCCATCCGGCCGGGGACTTCCCTATACGAGCAGTACTTC.

The chain joins TRBV9 to TRBJ2-7, with 11 nucleotides matching TRBD1. The ends lost 4 bases at V and 2 bases at J; junction bases unmatched: 5. Germline V gives CDR1 SGDLS, CDR2 YYNGEE. The CDR3 length is 15 residues. The CDR3 nucleotides are TGTGCCAGCAGCCCAAGGACAGGGGGCACCTACGAGCAGTACTTC. It translates to CASSPRTGGTYEQYF. Supplemented by reference TRBV9 and TRBJ2-7, the full variable domain reads DSGVTQTPKHLITATGQRVTLRCSPRSGDLSVYWYQQSLDQGLQFLIQYYNGEERAKGNILERFSAQQFPDLHSELNLSSLELGDSALYFCASSPRTGGTYEQYFGPGTRLTVT.

The chain is built from TRBV5-4 and TRBJ2-1, with TRBD1 matching 10 bases. The germline gives CDR1 SGHNT, CDR2 YYREEE (reference sequence). This CDR3 spans 17 amino acids. Losses at the gene ends were 2 bases for V and 4 bases for J; bases not matched to a gene: 9. The CDR3 loop reads CASSFKTGGSRYNEQFF. The CDR3 DNA reads TGTGCCAGCAGCTTCAAGACAGGGGGCTCTCGGTACAATGAGCAGTTCTTC.